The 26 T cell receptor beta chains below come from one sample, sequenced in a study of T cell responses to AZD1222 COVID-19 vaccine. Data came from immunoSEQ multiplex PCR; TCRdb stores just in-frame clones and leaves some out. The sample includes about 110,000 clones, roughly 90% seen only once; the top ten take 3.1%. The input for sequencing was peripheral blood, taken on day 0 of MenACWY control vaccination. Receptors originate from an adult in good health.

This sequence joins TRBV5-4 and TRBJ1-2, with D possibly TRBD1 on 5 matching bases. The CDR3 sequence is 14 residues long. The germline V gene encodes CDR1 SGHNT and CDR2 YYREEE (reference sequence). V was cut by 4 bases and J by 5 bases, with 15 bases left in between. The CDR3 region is CASSPRGAGYGYTF. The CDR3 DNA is TGTGCCAGCAGCCCCCGAGGGGCCGGGTATGGCTACACCTTC.

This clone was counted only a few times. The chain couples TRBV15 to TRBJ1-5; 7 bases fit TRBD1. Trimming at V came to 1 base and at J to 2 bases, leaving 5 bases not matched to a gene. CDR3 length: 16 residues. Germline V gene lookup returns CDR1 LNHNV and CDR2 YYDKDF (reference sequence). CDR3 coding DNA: TGTGCCACCAGCAGAGCAGGGGGAGAGGGCAATCAGCCCCAGCATTTT. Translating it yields CATSRAGGEGNQPQHF.

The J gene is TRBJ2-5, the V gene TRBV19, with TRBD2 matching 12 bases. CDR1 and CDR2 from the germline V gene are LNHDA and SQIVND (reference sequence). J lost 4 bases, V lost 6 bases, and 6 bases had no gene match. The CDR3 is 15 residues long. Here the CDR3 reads CASSSSGGAGETQYF. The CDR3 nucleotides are TGTGCCAGTAGCTCTAGCGGGGGGGCCGGAGAGACCCAGTACTTC.

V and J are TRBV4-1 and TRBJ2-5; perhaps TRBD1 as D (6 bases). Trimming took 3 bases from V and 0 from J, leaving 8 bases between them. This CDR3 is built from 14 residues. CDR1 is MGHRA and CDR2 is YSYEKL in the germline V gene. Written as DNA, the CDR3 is TGCGCCAGCAGCCACCCAGGGGACCAAGAGACCCAGTACTTC. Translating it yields CASSHPGDQETQYF.

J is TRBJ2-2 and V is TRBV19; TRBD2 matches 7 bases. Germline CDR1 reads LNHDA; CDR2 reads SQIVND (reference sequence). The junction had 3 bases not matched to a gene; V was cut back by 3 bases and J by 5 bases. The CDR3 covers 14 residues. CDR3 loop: CASSISGGTGELFF. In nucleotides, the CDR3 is TGTGCCAGTAGTATCTCCGGGGGGACCGGGGAGCTGTTTTTT.

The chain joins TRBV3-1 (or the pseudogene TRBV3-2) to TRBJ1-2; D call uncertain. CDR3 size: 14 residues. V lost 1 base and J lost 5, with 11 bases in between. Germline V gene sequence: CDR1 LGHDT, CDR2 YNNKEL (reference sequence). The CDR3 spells CASSQAPEDYGYTF. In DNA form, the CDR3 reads TGTGCCAGCAGCCAAGCCCCAGAGGATTATGGCTACACCTTC.

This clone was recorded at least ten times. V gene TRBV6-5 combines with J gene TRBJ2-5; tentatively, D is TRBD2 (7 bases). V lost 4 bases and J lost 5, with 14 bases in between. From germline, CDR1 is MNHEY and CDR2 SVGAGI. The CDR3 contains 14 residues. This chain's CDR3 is CASSSTGRGETQYF. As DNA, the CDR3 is TGTGCCAGCAGTTCCACAGGGCGGGGGGAGACCCAGTACTTC.

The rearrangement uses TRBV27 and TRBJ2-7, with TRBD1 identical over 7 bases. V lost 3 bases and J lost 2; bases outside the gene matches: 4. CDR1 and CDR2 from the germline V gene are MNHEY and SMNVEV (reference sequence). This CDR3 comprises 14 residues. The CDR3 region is CASSLGTEPYEQYF. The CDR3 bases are TGTGCCAGCAGTTTGGGGACAGAACCCTACGAGCAGTACTTC.

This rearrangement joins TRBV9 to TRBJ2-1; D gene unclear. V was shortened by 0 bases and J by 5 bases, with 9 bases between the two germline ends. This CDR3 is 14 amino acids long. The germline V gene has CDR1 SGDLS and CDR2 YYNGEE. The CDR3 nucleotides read TGTGCCAGCAGCGTAGAAGTTCGAAACAATGAGCAGTTCTTC. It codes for CASSVEVRNNEQFF.

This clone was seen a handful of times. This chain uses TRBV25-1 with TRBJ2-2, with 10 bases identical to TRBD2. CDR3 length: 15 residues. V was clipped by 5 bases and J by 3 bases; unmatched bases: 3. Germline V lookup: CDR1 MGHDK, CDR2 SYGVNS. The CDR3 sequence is CASSSGGADTGELFF. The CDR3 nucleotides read TGTGCCAGCAGTAGCGGGGGGGCCGACACCGGGGAGCTGTTTTTT. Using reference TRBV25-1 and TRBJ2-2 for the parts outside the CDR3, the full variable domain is EADIYQTPRYLVIGTGKKITLECSQTMGHDKMYWYQQDPGMELHLIHYSYGVNSTEKGDLSSESTVSRIRTEHFPLTLESARPSHTSQYLCASSSGGADTGELFFGEGSRLTVL.

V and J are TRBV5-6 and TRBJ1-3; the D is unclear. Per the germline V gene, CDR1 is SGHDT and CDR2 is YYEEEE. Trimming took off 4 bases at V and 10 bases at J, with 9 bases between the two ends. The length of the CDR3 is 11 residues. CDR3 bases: TGTGCCAGCAGCCGAGCAGAAACCATATATTTT. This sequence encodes CASSRAETIYF.

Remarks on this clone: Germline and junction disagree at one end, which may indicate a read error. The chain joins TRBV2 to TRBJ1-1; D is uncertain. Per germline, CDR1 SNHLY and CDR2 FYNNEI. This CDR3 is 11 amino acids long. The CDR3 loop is CASSGHSSLPF. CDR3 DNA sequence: TGTGCCAGCAGTGGACACTCCTCTTTACCCTTT.

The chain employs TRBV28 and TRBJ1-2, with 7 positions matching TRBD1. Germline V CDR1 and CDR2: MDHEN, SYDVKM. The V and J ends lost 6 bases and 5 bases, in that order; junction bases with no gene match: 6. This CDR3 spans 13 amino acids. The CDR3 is CASSPGQTYGYTF. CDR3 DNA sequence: TGTGCCAGCAGCCCGGGACAGACTTATGGCTACACCTTC.

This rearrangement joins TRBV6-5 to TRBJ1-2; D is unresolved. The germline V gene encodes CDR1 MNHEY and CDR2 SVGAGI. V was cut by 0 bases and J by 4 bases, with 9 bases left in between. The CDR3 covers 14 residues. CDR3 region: CASSYSIGVYGYTF. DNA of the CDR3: TGTGCCAGCAGTTACTCGATCGGGGTCTATGGCTACACCTTC.

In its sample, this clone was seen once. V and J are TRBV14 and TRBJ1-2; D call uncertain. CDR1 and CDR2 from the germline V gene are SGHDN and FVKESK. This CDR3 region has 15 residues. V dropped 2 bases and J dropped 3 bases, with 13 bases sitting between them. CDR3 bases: TGTGCCAGCAGCCAAATCGCATCCGCCTACTATGGCTACACCTTC. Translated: CASSQIASAYYGYTF.

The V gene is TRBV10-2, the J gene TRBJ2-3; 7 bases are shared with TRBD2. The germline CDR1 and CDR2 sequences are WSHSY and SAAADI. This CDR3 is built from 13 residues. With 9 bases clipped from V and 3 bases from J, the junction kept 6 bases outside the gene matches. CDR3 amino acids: CARSGEGTDTQYF. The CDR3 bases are TGCGCCAGGAGCGGGGAAGGGACAGATACGCAGTATTTT.

The CDR3 is CASRSGQAGEKLFF. The CDR3 region has the DNA TGTGCCAGTAGATCGGGACAGGCGGGTGAAAAACTGTTTTTT. This chain connects TRBV19 to TRBJ1-4; 8 bases agree with TRBD1. The V gene's germline CDR1 is LNHDA and CDR2 SQIVND (reference sequence). The CDR3 loop spans 14 amino acids. The V segment lost 6 bases and the J segment 7 bases; nucleotides outside the gene matches: 7. Variable domain in full (rest from reference TRBV19 and TRBJ1-4): DGGITQSPKYLFRKEGQNVTLSCEQNLNHDAMYWYRQDPGQGLRLIYYSQIVNDFQKGDIAEGYSVSREKKESFPLTVTSAQKNPTAFYLCASRSGQAGEKLFFGSGTQLSVL.

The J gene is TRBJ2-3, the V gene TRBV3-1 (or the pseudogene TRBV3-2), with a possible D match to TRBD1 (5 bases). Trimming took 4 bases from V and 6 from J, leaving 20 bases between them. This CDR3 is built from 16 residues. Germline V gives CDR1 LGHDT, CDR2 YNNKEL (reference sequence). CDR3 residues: CASSPYQGTWADTQYF. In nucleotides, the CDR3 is TGTGCCAGCAGCCCTTACCAGGGAACTTGGGCGGATACGCAGTATTTT.

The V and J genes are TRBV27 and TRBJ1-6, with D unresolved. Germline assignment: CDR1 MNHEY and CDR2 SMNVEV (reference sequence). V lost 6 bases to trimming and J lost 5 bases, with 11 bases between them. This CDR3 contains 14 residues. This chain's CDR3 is CASRLLPHNSPLHF. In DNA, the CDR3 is TGTGCCAGCAGACTTTTACCTCATAATTCACCCCTCCACTTT.

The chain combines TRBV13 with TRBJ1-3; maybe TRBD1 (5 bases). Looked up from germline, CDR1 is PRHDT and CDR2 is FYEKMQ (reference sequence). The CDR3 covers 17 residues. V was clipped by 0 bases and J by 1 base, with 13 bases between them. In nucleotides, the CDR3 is TGTGCCAGCAGCTTAGGCCTTGGGGGTCCGTCTGGAAACACCATATATTTT. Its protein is CASSLGLGGPSGNTIYF.

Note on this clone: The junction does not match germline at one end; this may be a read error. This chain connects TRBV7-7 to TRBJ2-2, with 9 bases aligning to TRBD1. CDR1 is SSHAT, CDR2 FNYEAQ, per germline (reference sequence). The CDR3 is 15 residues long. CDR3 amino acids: CASSPGQGRTGELFF. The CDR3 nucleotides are TGTGCTAGCAGCCCGGGACAGGGACGCACCGGGGAGCTGTTTTTT.

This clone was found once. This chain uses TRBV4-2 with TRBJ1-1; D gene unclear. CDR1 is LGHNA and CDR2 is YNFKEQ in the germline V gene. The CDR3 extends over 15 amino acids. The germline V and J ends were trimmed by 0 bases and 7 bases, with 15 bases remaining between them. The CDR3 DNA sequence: TGTGCCAGCAGCCAAGATAGTCAGACCGGCCTTGAAGCTTTCTTT. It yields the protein CASSQDSQTGLEAFF.

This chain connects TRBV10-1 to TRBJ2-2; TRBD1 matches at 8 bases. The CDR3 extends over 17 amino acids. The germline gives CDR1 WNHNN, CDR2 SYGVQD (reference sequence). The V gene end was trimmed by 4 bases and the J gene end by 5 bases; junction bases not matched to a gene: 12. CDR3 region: CASSGRGQGVGTGELFF. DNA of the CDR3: TGCGCCAGCAGTGGGCGAGGACAGGGCGTTGGGACCGGGGAGCTGTTTTTT.

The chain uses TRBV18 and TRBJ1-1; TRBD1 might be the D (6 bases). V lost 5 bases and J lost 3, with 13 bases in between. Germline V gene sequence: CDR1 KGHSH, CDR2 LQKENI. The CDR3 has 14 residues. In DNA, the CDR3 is TGTGCCAGCTCAGTTATAGGGGGAGACACTGAAGCTTTCTTT. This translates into CASSVIGGDTEAFF.

This CDR3 is CASSPVTGNTEAFF. DNA of the CDR3: TGTGCCAGCAGCCCAGTTACAGGGAACACTGAAGCTTTCTTT. The chain joins TRBV11-2 to TRBJ1-1; TRBD1 might be the D (5 bases). CDR1 is SGHAT, CDR2 FQNNGV, per germline. The CDR3 length is 14 residues. V lost 5 bases, J lost 1 base, and 11 bases lay in between.

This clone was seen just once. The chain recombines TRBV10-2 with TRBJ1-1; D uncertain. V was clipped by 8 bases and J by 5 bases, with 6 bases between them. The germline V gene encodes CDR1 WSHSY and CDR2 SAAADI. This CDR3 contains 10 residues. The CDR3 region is CASGQTEAFF. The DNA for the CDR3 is TGCGCCAGCGGGCAAACTGAAGCTTTCTTT.